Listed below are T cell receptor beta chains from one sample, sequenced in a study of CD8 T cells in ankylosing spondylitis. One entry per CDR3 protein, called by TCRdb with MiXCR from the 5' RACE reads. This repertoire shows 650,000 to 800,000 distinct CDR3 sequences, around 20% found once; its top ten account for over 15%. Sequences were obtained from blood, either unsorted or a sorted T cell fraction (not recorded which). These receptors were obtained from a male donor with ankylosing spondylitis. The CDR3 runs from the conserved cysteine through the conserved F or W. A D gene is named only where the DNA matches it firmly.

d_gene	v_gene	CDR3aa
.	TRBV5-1	CASSLLATQETQYF
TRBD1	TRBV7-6	CASSLDPGTGPHEQYF
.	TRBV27	CASSLAVDYEQYF
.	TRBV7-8	CASSPWTGAGDTQYF
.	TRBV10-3	CAISERGRVTEAFF
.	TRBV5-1	CASSLSPSGTGELFF
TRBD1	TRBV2	CASRVQGSGPKAFF
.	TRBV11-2	CASSLVPYGYRGTDTQYF
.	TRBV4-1	CASSQDRRETQYF
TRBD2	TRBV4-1	CASSYTGLAKDTQYF
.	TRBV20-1	CSARDAAHTQYF
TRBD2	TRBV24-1	CATSGTSGSSHNEQFF
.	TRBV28	CASSLGGLGGTYEQYF
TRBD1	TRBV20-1	CSARDGTGGRYEQYF
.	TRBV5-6	CASSLRDRALTDTQYF
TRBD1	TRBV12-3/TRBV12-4	CASRTGSIAETQYF
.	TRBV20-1	CSAPLSGGLNYGYTF
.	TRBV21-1	CASSPEGAVNTEAFF
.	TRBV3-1	CASSQKIAADYGYTF
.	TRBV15	CATSRDQPETQYF
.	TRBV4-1	CASSQTGTRGRETQYF
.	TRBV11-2	CASRPSAIYEQYF
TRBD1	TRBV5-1	CASSTGQGLLDEQFF
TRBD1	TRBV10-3	CAISEQGSGLLGVMNTEAFF
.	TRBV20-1	CSASLQGVPSGANVLTF
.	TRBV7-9	CASSLEASLTLHF
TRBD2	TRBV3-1	CASSQAAGGLYEQYF
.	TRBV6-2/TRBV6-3	CASSYLWGRPMNTEAFF
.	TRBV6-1	CASSPTEEKLNTGELFF
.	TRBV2	CASSDRARGYTF
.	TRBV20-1	CSAVAAGGGGVWEQYF
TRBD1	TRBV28	CASSPGQGYEQFF
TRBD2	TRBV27	CASSLSPAGGTDTQYF
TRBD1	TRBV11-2	CASSLDPGGYTEAFF
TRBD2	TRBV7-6	CASSQASGTYNEQFF
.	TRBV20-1	CSARPWTTTETQYF
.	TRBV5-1	CASSHREWETQYF
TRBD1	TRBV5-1	CASSLGGQGAAEAFF
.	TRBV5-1	CASSLAVGEQYF
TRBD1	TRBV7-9	CASSSETGLNYGYTF
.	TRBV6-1	CASSDRGRDYGTGELFF